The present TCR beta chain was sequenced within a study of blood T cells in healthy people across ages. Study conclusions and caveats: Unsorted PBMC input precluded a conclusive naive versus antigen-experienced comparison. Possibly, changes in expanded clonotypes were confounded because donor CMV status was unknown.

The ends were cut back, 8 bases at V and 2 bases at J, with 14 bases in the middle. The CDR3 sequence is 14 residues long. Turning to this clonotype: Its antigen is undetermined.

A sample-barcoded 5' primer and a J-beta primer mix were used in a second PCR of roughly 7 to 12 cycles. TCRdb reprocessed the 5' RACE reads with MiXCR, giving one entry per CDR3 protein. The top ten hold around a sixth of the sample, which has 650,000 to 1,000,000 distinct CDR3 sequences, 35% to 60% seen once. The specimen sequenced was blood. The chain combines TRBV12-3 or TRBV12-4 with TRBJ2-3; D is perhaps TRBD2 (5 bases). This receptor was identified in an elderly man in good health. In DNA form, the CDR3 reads TGTGCCAGCGGCCTGGACTCTAACACAGATACGCAGTATTTT. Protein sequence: CASGLDSNTDTQYF.